A selection of T cell receptor beta chains follows, all from one sample in a study of T cell repertoires in cytomegalovirus infection. TCRdb analysed the reads with MiXCR anew, one entry per CDR3 protein. The profile shows more than 500,000 distinct CDR3 sequences, 15% to 20% of them singletons. Sequenced material: CD8+ T cells from PBMCs. The source is a human donor in good health (CMV status not recorded). Some clones in this sample may be carry-over from other donors' samples. CDR3s include the opening cysteine and the closing phenylalanine or tryptophan. A D gene is named only where the DNA matches it firmly. Some rows have no size entry. The others give once, few or many, or a class for an expanded clone.

J gene: TRBJ1-6
D gene: NA
V gene: TRBV7-9
clone size: NA
CDR3 protein: CASSLDEGRNSPLHF
CDR3 DNA: TGTGCCAGCAGCTTAGACGAGGGGCGTAATTCACCCCTCCACTTT

J gene: TRBJ2-2
D gene: TRBD2
V gene: TRBV7-3
clone size: few
CDR3 protein: CASSLSLAGAPGELFF
CDR3 DNA: TGTGCCAGCAGCTTATCTCTAGCGGGAGCCCCCGGGGAGCTGTTTTTT

J gene: TRBJ2-1
D gene: NA
V gene: TRBV9
clone size: NA
CDR3 protein: CASSVESFGESYNEQFF
CDR3 DNA: TGTGCCAGCAGCGTAGAATCCTTTGGCGAGTCCTACAATGAGCAGTTCTTC

J gene: TRBJ2-5
D gene: NA
V gene: TRBV12-3/TRBV12-4
clone size: many
CDR3 protein: CASSFALRDILDF
CDR3 DNA: TGTGCCAGCAGTTTCGCTCTCCGGGACATCCTAGACTTC

J gene: TRBJ2-1
D gene: NA
V gene: TRBV9
clone size: NA
CDR3 protein: CASSVVGAPRDEQFF
CDR3 DNA: TGTGCCAGCAGCGTAGTAGGGGCTCCACGGGATGAGCAGTTCTTC

J gene: TRBJ1-1
D gene: NA
V gene: TRBV5-6
clone size: NA
CDR3 protein: CASSQGGSGTEAFF
CDR3 DNA: TGTGCCAGCAGCCAAGGGGGTTCTGGCACTGAAGCTTTCTTT

J gene: TRBJ2-1
D gene: TRBD2
V gene: TRBV11-2
clone size: many
CDR3 protein: CASSPRRGALNEQFF
CDR3 DNA: TGTGCCAGCAGCCCTCGGCGGGGGGCCTTGAATGAGCAGTTCTTC

J gene: TRBJ1-2
D gene: TRBD1
V gene: TRBV10-3
clone size: many
CDR3 protein: CATRQGKEGYTF
CDR3 DNA: TGTGCCACCAGACAGGGGAAGGAGGGCTACACCTTC

J gene: TRBJ1-1
D gene: NA
V gene: TRBV29-1
clone size: NA
CDR3 protein: CSPRTVDPDEAFF
CDR3 DNA: TGCAGCCCCAGGACAGTAGATCCCGATGAAGCTTTCTTT

J gene: TRBJ1-5
D gene: NA
V gene: TRBV2
clone size: NA
CDR3 protein: CASTPGSSNQPQHF
CDR3 DNA: TGTGCCAGCACCCCGGGATCTAGCAATCAGCCCCAGCATTTT

J gene: TRBJ2-6
D gene: NA
V gene: TRBV20-1
clone size: many
CDR3 protein: CSARDTNSGANVLTF
CDR3 DNA: TGCAGTGCTCGGGACACCAACTCTGGGGCCAACGTCCTGACTTTC

J gene: TRBJ2-5
D gene: TRBD2
V gene: TRBV11-2
clone size: many
CDR3 protein: CASSPFGRTQSGREKMETQYF
CDR3 DNA: TGTGCCAGCAGCCCCTTCGGACGGACTCAAAGCGGGCGGGAGAAGATGGAGACCCAGTACTTC

J gene: TRBJ1-5
D gene: NA
V gene: TRBV7-9
clone size: many
CDR3 protein: CASSTDKLNSNQPQHF
CDR3 DNA: TGTGCCAGCAGCACCGACAAGTTGAATAGCAATCAGCCCCAGCATTTT

J gene: TRBJ2-3
D gene: NA
V gene: TRBV9
clone size: NA
CDR3 protein: CASKAGHTDTQYF
CDR3 DNA: TGTGCCAGCAAGGCAGGGCACACAGATACGCAGTATTTT

J gene: TRBJ1-4
D gene: NA
V gene: TRBV6-6
clone size: many
CDR3 protein: CASSSDLAEEKLFF
CDR3 DNA: TGTGCCAGCAGTTCTGACCTCGCGGAGGAAAAACTGTTTTTT

J gene: TRBJ1-6
D gene: TRBD1
V gene: TRBV28
clone size: many
CDR3 protein: CASIQTGGGSPLHF
CDR3 DNA: TGTGCCAGCATTCAAACAGGGGGAGGTTCACCCCTCCACTTT

J gene: TRBJ1-4
D gene: TRBD1
V gene: TRBV6-1
clone size: few
CDR3 protein: CASRRQGRDEKLFF
CDR3 DNA: TGTGCCAGCAGGCGACAGGGGAGGGATGAAAAACTGTTTTTT

J gene: TRBJ2-1
D gene: NA
V gene: TRBV6-1
clone size: NA
CDR3 protein: CACSEISTSHNEQFF
CDR3 DNA: TGTGCCTGCAGTGAAATCAGTACTAGCCACAATGAGCAGTTCTTC

J gene: TRBJ2-7
D gene: NA
V gene: TRBV7-9
clone size: NA
CDR3 protein: CASSFSVFYDKYF
CDR3 DNA: TGTGCCAGCAGCTTTTCCGTGTTCTACGATAAGTACTTC

J gene: TRBJ1-2
D gene: NA
V gene: TRBV4-1
clone size: NA
CDR3 protein: CASSQDHGPAGYTF
CDR3 DNA: TGCGCCAGCAGCCAAGATCACGGGCCAGCCGGCTACACCTTC

J gene: TRBJ2-7
D gene: NA
V gene: TRBV6-5
clone size: many
CDR3 protein: CASSYGIGAGEQYF
CDR3 DNA: TGTGCCAGCAGTTACGGGATAGGGGCAGGCGAGCAGTACTTC

J gene: TRBJ2-3
D gene: NA
V gene: TRBV29-1
clone size: NA
CDR3 protein: CSVEDRLVSTDTQYF
CDR3 DNA: TGCAGCGTTGAAGATAGGCTAGTAAGCACAGATACGCAGTATTTT